Below, one T cell receptor (beta chain) is given with its context. Trimming pared 2 bases from V and 0 bases from J, leaving 11 bases between. The CDR3 has 16 amino acids. Germline CDR1 reads SGHTA; CDR2 reads FQGNSA. Libraries were prepared by immunoSEQ multiplex PCR; TCRdb keeps only in-frame clonotypes and omits some of them. The sample has 270,000 or so clones, 86% seen once. This entry is derived from a study of blood T cell repertoires in COVID-19. The chain joins TRBV7-2 to TRBJ2-1; no firm D call. Material for sequencing was peripheral blood. The sequence derives from a woman in her twenties or thirties with COVID-19, enrolled during active disease. CDR3 nucleotides: TGTGCCAGCAGCTTAAGAGCCCTCGGCTCCTACAATGAGCAGTTCTTC. This sequence encodes CASSLRALGSYNEQFF.